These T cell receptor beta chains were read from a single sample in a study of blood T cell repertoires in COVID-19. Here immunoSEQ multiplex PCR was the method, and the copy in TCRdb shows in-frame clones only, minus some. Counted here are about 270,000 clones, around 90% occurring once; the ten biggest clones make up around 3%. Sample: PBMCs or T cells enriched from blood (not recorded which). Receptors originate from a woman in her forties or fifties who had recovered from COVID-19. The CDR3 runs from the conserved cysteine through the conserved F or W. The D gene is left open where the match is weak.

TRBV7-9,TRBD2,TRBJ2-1,CASSYQTSGRNEQFF
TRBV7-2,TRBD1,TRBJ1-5,CASSFDRDQPQHF
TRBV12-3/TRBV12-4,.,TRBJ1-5,CASSLQDYQPQHF
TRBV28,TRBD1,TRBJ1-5,CASSFRDRDQPQHF
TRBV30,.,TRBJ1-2,CAWSVQGDYGYTF
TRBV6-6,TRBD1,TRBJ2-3,CASSYVDRGTDTQYF
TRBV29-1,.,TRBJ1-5,CSVARGQGQPQHF
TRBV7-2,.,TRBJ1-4,CASSSPLLTNEKLFF
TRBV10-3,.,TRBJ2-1,CATAGGGGRYNEQFF
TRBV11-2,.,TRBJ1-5,CASSVEGHQPQHF
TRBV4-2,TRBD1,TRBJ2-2,CASSQAPGGRGKGTGELFF
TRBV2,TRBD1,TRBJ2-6,CASRRQGAGSGANVLTF
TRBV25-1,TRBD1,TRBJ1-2,CASSESSGGSSGYTF